The TCR beta chain under discussion was sequenced for a study of blood T cell repertoires in COVID-19. TCRdb's table, derived via immunoSEQ multiplex PCR, lists solely in-frame clones and lacks some. Of about 200,000 clones listed, about 90% were seen once; the top ten hold over 0.75%. Germline trimming cut 2 bases from V and 9 bases from J; bases unmatched to any gene: 3. The CDR3 has 14 residues. Germline CDR1 reads SNHLY; CDR2 reads FYNNEI. The specimen was peripheral blood. The chain employs TRBV2 and TRBJ1-6; 8 bases are a match to TRBD1. The sequence came from a man in his sixties with COVID-19, enrolled during active disease. The CDR3 sequence: CASSEWTGTSPLHF. The CDR3 nucleotides read TGTGCCAGCAGTGAATGGACAGGGACTTCACCCCTCCACTTT.